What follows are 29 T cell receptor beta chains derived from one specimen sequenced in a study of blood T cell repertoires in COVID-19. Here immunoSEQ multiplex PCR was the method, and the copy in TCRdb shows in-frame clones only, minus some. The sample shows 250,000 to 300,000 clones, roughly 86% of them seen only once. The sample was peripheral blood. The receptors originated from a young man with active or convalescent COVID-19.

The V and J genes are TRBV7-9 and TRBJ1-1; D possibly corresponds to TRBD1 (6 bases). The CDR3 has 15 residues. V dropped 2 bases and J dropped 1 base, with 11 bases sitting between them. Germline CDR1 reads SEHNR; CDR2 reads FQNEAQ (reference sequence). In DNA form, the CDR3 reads TGTGCCAGCAGCTTATCCGACAGGTCGAACACTGAAGCTTTCTTT. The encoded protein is CASSLSDRSNTEAFF.

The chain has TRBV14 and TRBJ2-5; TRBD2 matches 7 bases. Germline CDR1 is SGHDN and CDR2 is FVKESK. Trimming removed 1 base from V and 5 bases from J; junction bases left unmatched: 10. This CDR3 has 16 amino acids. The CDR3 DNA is TGTGCCAGCAGCCAAGGTGCGGTGAGCGGGGAGGAGACCCAGTACTTC. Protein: CASSQGAVSGEETQYF.

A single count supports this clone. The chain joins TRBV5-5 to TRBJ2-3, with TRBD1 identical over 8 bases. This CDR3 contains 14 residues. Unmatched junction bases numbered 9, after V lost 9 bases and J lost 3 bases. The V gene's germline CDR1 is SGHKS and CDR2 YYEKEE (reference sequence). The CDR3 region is CATDPGQVTDTQYF. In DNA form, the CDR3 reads TGTGCCACGGACCCGGGACAGGTGACAGATACGCAGTATTTT.

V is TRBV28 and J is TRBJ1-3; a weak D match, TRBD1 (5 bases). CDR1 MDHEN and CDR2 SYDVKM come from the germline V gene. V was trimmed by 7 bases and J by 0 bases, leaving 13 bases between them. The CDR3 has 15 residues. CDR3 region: CASTQGQISGNTIYF. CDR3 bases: TGTGCCAGCACCCAGGGCCAGATCTCTGGAAACACCATATATTTT.

In DNA form, the CDR3 reads TGTGCCAGCAGTTCCGGACTAGTAGGGGAGCAGTACTTC. Protein: CASSSGLVGEQYF. This chain uses TRBV27 with TRBJ2-7, with 7 bases aligning to TRBD2. Germline CDR1 reads MNHEY; CDR2 reads SMNVEV (reference sequence). This CDR3 spans 13 amino acids. With V trimmed by 4 bases and J by 7 bases, 7 bases remained unmatched.

CDR3 loop: CASSSTRVAYNNEQFF. The CDR3, as DNA: TGTGCCAGCAGTTCCACTAGAGTAGCGTATAACAATGAGCAGTTCTTC. The rearrangement uses TRBV6-2 or TRBV6-3 and TRBJ2-1; TRBD2 might be the D (5 bases). V lost 4 bases and J lost 5, with 18 bases in between. The germline CDR1 and CDR2 sequences are MNHEY and SVGEGT. CDR3 length equals 16 residues.

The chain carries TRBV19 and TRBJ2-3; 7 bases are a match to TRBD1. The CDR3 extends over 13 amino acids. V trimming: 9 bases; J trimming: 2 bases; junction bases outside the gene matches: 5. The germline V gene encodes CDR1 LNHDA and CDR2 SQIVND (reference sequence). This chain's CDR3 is CASTDRFTDTQYF. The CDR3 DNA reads TGTGCCAGCACGGACAGGTTCACAGATACGCAGTATTTT.

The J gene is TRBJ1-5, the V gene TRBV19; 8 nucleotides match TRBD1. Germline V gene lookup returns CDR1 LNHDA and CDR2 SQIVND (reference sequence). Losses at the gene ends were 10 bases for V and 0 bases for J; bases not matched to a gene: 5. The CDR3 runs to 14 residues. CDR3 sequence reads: CATQGANSNQPQHF. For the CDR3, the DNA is TGTGCCACTCAGGGGGCTAATAGCAATCAGCCCCAGCATTTT.

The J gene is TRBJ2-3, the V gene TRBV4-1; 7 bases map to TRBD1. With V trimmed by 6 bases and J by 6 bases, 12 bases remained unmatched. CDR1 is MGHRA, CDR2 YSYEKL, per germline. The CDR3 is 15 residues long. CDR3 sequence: CASSQTTGATDTQYF. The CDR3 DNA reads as TGCGCCAGCAGTCAGACAACAGGGGCAACCGATACGCAGTATTTT.

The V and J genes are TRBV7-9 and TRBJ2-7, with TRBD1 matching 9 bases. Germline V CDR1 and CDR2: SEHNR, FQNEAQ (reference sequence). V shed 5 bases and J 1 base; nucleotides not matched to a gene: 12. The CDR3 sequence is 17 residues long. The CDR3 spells CASSMARGQGFSYEQYF. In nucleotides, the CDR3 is TGTGCCAGCAGCATGGCAAGAGGACAGGGGTTTTCCTACGAGCAGTACTTC.

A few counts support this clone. CDR3 bases: TGTGCCAGCAGTGAAGTAGCGGGGGGGAACACCGGGGAGCTGTTTTTT. Protein sequence: CASSEVAGGNTGELFF. The rearrangement joins TRBV6-1 to TRBJ2-2; 10 bases are shared with TRBD2. The CDR3 is 16 amino acids. The ends lost 1 base at V and 1 base at J; junction bases unmatched: 0. Germline CDR1 is MNHNS and CDR2 is SASEGT.

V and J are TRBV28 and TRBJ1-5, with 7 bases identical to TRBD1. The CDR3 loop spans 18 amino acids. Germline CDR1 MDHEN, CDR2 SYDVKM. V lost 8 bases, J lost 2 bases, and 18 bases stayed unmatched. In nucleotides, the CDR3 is TGTGCCAGCGGACCCCCGGGACAGATTCTGGGCGGCAATCAGCCCCAGCATTTT. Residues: CASGPPGQILGGNQPQHF.

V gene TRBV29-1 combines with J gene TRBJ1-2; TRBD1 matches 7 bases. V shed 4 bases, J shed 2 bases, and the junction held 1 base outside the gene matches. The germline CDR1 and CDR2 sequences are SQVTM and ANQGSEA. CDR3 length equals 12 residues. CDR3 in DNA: TGCAGCGTTGTCAGGGGGAACTATGGCTACACCTTC. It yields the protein CSVVRGNYGYTF.

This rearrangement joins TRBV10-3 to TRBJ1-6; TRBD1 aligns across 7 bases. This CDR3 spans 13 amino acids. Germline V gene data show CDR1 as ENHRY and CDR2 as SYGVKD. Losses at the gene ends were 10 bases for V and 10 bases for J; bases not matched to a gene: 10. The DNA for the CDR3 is TGTGCCAACCGACAGGGAGTGGAGTCACCCCTCCACTTT. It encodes CANRQGVESPLHF.

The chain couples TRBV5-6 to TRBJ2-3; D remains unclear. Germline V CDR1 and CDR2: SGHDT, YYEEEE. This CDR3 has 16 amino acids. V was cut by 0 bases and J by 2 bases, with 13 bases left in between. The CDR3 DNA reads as TGTGCCAGCAGCTTGGCACAGAACTCAGACACAGATACGCAGTATTTT. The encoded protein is CASSLAQNSDTDTQYF.

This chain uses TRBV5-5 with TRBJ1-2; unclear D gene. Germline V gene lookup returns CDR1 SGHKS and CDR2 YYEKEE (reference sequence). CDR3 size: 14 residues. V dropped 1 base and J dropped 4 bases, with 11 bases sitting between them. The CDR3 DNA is TGTGCCAGCAGCTTGATGGACGGGAGCTATGGCTACACCTTC. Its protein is CASSLMDGSYGYTF.

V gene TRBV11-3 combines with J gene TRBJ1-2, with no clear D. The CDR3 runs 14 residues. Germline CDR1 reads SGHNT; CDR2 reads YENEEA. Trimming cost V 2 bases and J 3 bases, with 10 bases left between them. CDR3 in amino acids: CASSLNGVDYGYTF. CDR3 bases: TGTGCCAGCAGCTTAAACGGGGTCGACTATGGCTACACCTTC. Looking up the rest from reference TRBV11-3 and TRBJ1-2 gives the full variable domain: EAGVVQSPRYKIIEKKQPVAFWCNPISGHNTLYWYLQNLGQGPELLIRYENEEAVDDSQLPKDRFSAERLKGVDSTLKIQPAELGDSAVYLCASSLNGVDYGYTFGSGTRLTVV.

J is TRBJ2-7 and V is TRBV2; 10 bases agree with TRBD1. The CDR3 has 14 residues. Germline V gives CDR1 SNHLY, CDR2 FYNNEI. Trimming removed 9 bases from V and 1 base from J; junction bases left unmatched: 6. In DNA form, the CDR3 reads TGTGCCAGTACCGGGACAGGGGCTTCCTACGAGCAGTACTTC. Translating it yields CASTGTGASYEQYF.

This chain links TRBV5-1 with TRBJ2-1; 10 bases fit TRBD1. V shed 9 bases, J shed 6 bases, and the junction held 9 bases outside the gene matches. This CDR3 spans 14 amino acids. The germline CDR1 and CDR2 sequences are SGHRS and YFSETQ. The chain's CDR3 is CATNPGQGINEQFF. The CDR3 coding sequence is TGCGCCACCAACCCGGGACAGGGGATCAATGAGCAGTTCTTC.

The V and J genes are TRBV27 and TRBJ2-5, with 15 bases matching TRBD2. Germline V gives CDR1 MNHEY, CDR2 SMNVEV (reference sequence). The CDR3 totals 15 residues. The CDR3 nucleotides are TGTGGGACTAGCGGGGGGGATAGGCCCCAGGAGACCCAGTACTTC. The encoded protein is CGTSGGDRPQETQYF.

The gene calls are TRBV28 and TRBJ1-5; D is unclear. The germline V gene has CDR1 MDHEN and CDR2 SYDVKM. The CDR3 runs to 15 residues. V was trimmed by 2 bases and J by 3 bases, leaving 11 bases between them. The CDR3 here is CASSLNPNTNQPQHF. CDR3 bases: TGTGCCAGCAGTTTAAACCCCAACACCAATCAGCCCCAGCATTTT. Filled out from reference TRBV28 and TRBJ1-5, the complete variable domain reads DVKVTQSSRYLVKRTGEKVFLECVQDMDHENMFWYRQDPGLGLRLIYFSYDVKMKEKGDIPEGYSVSREKKERFSLILESASTNQTSMYLCASSLNPNTNQPQHFGDGTRLSIL.

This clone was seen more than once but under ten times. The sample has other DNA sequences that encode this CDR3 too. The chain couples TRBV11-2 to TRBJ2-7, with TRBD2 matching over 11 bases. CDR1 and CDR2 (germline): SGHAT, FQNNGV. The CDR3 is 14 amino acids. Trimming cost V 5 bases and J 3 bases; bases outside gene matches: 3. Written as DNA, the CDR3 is TGTGCCAGCAGCCCAGGGACTAGCGGCTACGAGCAGTACTTC. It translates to CASSPGTSGYEQYF.

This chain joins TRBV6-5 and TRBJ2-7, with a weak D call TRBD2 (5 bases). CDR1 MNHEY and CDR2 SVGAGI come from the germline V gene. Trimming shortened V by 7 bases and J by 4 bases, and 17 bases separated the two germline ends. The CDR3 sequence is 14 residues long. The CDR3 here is CASNPGGSFYEQYF. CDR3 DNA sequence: TGTGCCAGCAATCCGGGTGGGAGCTTTTACGAGCAGTACTTC.

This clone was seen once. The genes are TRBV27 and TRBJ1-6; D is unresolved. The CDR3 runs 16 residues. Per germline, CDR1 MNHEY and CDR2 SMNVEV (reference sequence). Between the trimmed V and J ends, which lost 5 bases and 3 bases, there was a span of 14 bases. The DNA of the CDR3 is TGTGCCAGCAGTCACATGGGCGCGAGCTATAATTCACCCCTCCACTTT. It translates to CASSHMGASYNSPLHF.

CDR3 region: CSVVGTGIDGYTF. DNA for the CDR3: TGCAGCGTTGTTGGGACAGGAATAGATGGCTACACCTTC. The chain carries TRBV29-1 and TRBJ1-2, with 8 nucleotides matching TRBD1. CDR3 size: 13 residues. Germline trimming cut 4 bases from V and 6 bases from J; bases unmatched to any gene: 7. The germline gives CDR1 SQVTM, CDR2 ANQGSEA.

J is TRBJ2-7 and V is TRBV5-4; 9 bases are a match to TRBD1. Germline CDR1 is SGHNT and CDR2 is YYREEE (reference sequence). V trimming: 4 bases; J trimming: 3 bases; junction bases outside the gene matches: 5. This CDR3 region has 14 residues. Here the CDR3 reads CASSIGTGNYEQYF. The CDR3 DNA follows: TGTGCCAGCAGCATCGGGACAGGGAACTACGAGCAGTACTTC.

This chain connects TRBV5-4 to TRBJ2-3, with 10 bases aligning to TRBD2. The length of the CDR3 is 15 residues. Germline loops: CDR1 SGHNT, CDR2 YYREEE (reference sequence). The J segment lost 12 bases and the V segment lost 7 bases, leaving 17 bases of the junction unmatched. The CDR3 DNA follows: TGTGCCAGCGCCAGAGGACTAGCGGACACAGAAGGCCAGTATTTT. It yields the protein CASARGLADTEGQYF.

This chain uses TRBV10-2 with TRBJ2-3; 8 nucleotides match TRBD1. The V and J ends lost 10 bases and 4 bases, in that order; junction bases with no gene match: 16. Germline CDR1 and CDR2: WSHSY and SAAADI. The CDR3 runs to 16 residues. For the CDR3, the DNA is TGCGCCACGTTAAACAGGGGGAGAAGAATCGCAGATACGCAGTATTTT. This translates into CATLNRGRRIADTQYF.

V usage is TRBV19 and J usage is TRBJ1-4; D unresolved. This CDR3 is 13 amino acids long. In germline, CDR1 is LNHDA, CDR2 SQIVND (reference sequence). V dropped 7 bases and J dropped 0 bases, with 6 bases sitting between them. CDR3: CASKGATNEKLFF. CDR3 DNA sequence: TGTGCCAGTAAAGGAGCAACTAATGAAAAACTGTTTTTT.